This T cell receptor (beta chain) was recorded in a study of T cells expressing NK-cell markers. The study's findings and limits: In a group of 5 or 6 donors, dominant NKG2C+ clonotypes represented roughly 1.0-7.0% of CD8+ T cells. Similarly, these clonotypes led the CD3+CD56-NKG2C+ fraction as well in a handful of donors.

In the case of this clonotype: Its antigen is currently unknown.

TCRdb reanalyzed the 5' RACE reads, giving one entry per CDR3 protein sequence and no DNA. The table lists 350,000 to 450,000 distinct CDR3 sequences. This TCR was recovered from a man aged 18-75 years in good health. The sample taken for sequencing was blood T cells: a sorted CD56 or NKG2C T cell subset, CD4+ or CD8+ T cells, or bulk PBMC T cells (not recorded which).

The CDR3: CASSSVLAGFTDTQYF. The chain has TRBV5-6 and TRBJ2-3; TCRdb indicates TRBD2, and absent DNA this call remains unverified. The germline V gene has CDR1 SGHDT and CDR2 YYEEEE. This CDR3 region has 16 residues.